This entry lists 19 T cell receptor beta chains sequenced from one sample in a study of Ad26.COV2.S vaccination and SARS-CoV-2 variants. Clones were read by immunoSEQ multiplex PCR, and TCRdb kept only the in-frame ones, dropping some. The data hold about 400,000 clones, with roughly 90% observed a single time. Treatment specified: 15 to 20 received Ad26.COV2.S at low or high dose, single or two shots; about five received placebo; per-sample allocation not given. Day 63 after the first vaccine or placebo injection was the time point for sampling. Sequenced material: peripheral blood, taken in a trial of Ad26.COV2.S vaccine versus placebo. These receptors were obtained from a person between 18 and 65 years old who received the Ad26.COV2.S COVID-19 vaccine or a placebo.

The CDR3 reads CASSIRQGSSYEQYF. CDR3 DNA: TGTGCCAGCAGTATAAGACAGGGGAGCTCCTACGAGCAGTACTTC. The chain employs TRBV27 and TRBJ2-7, with TRBD1 identical over 8 bases. The CDR3 has 15 residues. The germline V gene has CDR1 MNHEY and CDR2 SMNVEV (reference sequence). V lost 5 bases and J lost 0; bases outside the gene matches: 6.

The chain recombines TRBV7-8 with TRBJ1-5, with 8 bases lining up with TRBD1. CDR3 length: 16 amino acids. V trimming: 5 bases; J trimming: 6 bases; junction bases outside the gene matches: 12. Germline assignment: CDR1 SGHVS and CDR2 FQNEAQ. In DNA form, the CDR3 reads TGTGCCAGCAGCCCACATAGGACAGGGTGGGTTCAGCCCCAGCATTTT. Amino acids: CASSPHRTGWVQPQHF.

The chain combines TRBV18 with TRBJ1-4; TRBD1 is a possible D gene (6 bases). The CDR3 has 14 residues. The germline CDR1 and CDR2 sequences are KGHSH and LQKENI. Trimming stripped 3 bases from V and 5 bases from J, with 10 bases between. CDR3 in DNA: TGTGCCAGCTCACCCGGGGGCGGGAATGAAAAACTGTTTTTT. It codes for CASSPGGGNEKLFF.

The CDR3 is CASSKGSNTEAFF. The DNA of the CDR3 is TGTGCCAGCAGCAAAGGTTCAAACACTGAAGCTTTCTTT. V is TRBV21-1 and J is TRBJ1-1; whether TRBD1, the table's D call, matches the DNA was not checked. TRBV21-1 is classified as a pseudogene. The CDR3 length is 13 residues.

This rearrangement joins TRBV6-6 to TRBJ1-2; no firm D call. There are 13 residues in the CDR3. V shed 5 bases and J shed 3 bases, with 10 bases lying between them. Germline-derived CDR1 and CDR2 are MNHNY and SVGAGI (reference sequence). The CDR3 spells CASSRAPDYGYTF. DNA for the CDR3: TGTGCCAGCAGTAGGGCGCCGGACTATGGCTACACCTTC.

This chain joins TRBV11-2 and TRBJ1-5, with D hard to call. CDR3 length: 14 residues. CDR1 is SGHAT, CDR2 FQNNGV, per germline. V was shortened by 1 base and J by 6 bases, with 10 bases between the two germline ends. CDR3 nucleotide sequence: TGTGCCAGCAGCTTAGTGAGCTCGGGTCAGCCCCAGCATTTT. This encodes CASSLVSSGQPQHF.

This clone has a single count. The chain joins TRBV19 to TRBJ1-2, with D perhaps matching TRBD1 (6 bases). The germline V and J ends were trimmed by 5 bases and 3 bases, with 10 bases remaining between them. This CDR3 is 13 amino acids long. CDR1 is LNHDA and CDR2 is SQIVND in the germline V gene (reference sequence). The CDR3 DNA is TGTGCCAGTAGTGGAGGGACACACTATGGCTACACCTTC. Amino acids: CASSGGTHYGYTF. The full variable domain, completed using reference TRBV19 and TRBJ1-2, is DGGITQSPKYLFRKEGQNVTLSCEQNLNHDAMYWYRQDPGQGLRLIYYSQIVNDFQKGDIAEGYSVSREKKESFPLTVTSAQKNPTAFYLCASSGGTHYGYTFGSGTRLTVV.

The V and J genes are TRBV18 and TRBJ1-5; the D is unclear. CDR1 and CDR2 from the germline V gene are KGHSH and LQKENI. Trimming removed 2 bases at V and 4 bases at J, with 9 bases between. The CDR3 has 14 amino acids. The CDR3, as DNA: TGTGCCAGCTCACCAAATGGGATTAATCAGCCCCAGCATTTT. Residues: CASSPNGINQPQHF.

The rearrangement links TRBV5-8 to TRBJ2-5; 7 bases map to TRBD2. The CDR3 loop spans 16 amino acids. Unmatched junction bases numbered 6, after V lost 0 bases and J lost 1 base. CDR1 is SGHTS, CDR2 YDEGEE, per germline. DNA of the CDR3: TGTGCCAGCAGCTTGGTGGGGCGGGGGACCCAAGAGACCCAGTACTTC. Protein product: CASSLVGRGTQETQYF.

The CDR3 here is CASSSTRAGTDEQYF. DNA for the CDR3: TGTGCCAGCAGCTCTACGAGGGCAGGGACGGACGAGCAGTACTTC. The chain links TRBV7-6 to TRBJ2-7, with D perhaps TRBD1 or TRBD2 (5 bases each). Trimming removed 4 bases from V and 5 bases from J, with 18 bases in between. The CDR3 extends over 15 amino acids. Germline assignment: CDR1 SGHVS and CDR2 FNYEAQ. The full variable domain, with the rest looked up from reference TRBV7-6 and TRBJ2-7, is GAGVSQSPRYKVTKRGQDVALRCDPISGHVSLYWYRQALGQGPEFLTYFNYEAQQDKSGLPNDRFSAERPEGSISTLTIQRTEQRDSAMYRCASSSTRAGTDEQYFGPGTRLTVT.

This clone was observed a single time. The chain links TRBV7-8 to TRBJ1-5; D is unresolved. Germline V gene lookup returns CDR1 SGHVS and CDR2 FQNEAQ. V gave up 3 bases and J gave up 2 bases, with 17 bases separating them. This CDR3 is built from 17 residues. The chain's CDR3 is CASSLFWVQSGNQPQHF. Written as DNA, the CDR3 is TGTGCCAGCAGCTTGTTCTGGGTGCAATCCGGCAATCAGCCCCAGCATTTT. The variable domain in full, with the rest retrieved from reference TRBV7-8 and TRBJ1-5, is GAGVSQSPRYKVAKRGQDVALRCDPISGHVSLFWYQQALGQGPEFLTYFQNEAQLDKSGLPSDRFFAERPEGSVSTLKIQRTQQEDSAVYLCASSLFWVQSGNQPQHFGDGTRLSIL.

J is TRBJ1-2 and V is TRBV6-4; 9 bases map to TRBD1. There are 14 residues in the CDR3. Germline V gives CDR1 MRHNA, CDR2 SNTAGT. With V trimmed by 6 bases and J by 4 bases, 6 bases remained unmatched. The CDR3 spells CASSQTGGFYGYTF. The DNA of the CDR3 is TGTGCCAGCAGCCAGACAGGGGGTTTCTATGGCTACACCTTC.

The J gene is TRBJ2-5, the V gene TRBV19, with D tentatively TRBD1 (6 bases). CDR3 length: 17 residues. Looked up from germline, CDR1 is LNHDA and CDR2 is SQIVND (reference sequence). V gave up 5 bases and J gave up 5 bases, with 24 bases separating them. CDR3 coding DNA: TGTGCCAGTAGTCCATCAAACAGGGTTCGATGGGTGGAGACCCAGTACTTC. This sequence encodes CASSPSNRVRWVETQYF.

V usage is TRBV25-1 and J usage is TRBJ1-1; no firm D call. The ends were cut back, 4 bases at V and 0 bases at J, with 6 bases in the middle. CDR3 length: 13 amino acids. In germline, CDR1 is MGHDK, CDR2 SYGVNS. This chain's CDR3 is CASSVTVNTEAFF. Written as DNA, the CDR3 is TGTGCCAGCAGTGTAACAGTGAACACTGAAGCTTTCTTT.

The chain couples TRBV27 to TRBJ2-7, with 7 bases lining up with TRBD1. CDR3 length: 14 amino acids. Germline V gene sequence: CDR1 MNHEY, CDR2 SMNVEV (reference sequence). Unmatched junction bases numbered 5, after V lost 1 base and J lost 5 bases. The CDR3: CASSLWTGSDEQYF. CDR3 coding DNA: TGTGCCAGCAGTTTATGGACAGGTTCGGACGAGCAGTACTTC.

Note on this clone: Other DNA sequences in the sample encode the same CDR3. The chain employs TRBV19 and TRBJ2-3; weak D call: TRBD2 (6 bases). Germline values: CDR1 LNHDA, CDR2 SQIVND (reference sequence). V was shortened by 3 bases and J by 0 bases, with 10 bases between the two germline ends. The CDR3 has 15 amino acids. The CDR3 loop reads CASSITGTSTDTQYF. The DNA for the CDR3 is TGTGCCAGTAGTATCACGGGGACTAGCACAGATACGCAGTATTTT.

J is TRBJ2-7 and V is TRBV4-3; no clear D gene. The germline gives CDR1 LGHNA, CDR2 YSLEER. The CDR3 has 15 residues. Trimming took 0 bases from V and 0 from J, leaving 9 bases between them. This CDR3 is CASSQDADISYEQYF. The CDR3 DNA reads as TGCGCCAGCAGCCAAGATGCCGACATCTCCTACGAGCAGTACTTC.

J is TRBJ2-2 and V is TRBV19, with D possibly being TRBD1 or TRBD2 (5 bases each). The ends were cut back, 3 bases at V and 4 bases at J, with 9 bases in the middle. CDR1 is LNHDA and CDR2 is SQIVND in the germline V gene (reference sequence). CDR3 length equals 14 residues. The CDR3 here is CASSMGVGTGELFF. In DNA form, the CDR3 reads TGTGCCAGTAGTATGGGGGTAGGCACCGGGGAGCTGTTTTTT.

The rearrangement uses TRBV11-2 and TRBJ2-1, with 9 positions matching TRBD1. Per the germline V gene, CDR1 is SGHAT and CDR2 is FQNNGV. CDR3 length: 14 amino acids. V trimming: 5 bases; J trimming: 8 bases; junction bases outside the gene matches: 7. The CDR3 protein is CASSPRDRVDEQFF. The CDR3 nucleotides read TGTGCCAGCAGCCCCCGGGACAGGGTGGATGAGCAGTTCTTC.